This TCR beta chain stems from a study of cytomegalovirus exposure and HLA in healthy donors. Overall study: Among the roughly 400 genotyped donors, just over 80% were placed in the Caucasian-associated ancestry cluster.

13 Jbeta primers and 60 Vbeta primers were used for the PCR. Study processing details: A follow-up analysis tallied 73 million or so unique TCR beta chains, about 11 million shared. Method: immunoSEQ multiplex PCR; TCRdb's copy keeps in-frame clones and lacks some. V, J and clone size reflect that table, while D and trimming were determined from the DNA. The table has 200,000 to 250,000 clones, roughly 91% seen once. V dropped 6 bases and J dropped 5 bases, with 14 bases sitting between them. This CDR3 spans 13 amino acids. The germline gives CDR1 SGHNT, CDR2 YYREEE (reference sequence). All donors participated as healthy donors of bone marrow. Donors sampled were nominally healthy, though unrecorded immune exposures were likely.

The V call is TRBV5-4, the J call TRBJ2-5; weak D call: TRBD2 (6 bases). Sequenced sample: PBMCs. This clonotype originated in a woman in her late teens or twenties in good health and CMV-seronegative. The CDR3 bases are TGTGCCAGCACCGAAACGGGGGATGAGACCCAGTACTTC. Its protein is CASTETGDETQYF.